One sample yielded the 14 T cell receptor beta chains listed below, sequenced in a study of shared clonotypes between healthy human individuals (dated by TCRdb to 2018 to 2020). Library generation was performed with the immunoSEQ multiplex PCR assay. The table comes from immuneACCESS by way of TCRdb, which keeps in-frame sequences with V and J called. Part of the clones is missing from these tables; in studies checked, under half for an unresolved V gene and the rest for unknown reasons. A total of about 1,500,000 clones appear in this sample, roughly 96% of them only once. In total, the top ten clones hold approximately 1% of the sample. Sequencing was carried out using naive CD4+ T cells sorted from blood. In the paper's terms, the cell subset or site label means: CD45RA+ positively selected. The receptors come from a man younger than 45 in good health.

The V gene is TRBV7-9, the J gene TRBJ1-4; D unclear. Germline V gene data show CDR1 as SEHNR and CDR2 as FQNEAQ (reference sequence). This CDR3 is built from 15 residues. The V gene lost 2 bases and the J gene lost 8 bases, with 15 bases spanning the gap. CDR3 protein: CASSLLLPKGEKLFF. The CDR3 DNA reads TGTGCCAGCAGCTTACTTCTGCCCAAAGGGGAAAAACTGTTTTTT.

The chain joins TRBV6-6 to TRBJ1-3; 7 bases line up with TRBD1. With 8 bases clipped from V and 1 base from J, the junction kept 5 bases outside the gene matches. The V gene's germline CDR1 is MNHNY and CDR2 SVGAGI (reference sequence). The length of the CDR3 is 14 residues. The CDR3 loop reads CASGPGGSGNTIYF. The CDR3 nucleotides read TGTGCCAGCGGGCCAGGGGGATCTGGAAACACCATATATTTT.

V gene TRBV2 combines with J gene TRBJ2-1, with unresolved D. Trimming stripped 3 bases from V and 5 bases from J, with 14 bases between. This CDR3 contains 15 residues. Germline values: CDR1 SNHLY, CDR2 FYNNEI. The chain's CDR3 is CASSDPLRQNNEQFF. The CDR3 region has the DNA TGTGCCAGCAGTGACCCTCTAAGACAAAACAATGAGCAGTTCTTC.

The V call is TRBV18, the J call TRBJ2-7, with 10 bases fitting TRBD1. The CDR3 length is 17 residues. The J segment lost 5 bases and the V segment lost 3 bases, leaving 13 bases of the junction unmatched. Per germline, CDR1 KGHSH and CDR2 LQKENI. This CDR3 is CASSPLPGQGLVNEQYF. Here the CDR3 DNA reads TGTGCCAGCTCACCGCTACCGGGACAGGGGTTGGTTAACGAGCAGTACTTC.

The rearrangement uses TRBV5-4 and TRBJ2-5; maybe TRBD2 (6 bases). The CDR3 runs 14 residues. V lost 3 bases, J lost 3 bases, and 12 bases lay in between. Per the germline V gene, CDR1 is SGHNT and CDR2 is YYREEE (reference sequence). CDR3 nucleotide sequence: TGTGCCAGCAGCTGGGGGGTCGCGAAAGAGACCCAGTACTTC. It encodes CASSWGVAKETQYF. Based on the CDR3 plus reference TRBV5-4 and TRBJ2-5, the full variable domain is ETGVTQSPTHLIKTRGQQVTLRCSSQSGHNTVSWYQQALGQGPQFIFQYYREEENGRGNFPPRFSGLQFPNYSSELNVNALELDDSALYLCASSWGVAKETQYFGPGTRLLVL.

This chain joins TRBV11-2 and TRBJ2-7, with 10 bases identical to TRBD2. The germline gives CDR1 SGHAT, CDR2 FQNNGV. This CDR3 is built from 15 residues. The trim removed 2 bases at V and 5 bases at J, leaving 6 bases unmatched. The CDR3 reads CASSLIEREGHEQYF. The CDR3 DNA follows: TGTGCCAGCAGCTTAATCGAGCGGGAGGGCCACGAGCAGTACTTC.

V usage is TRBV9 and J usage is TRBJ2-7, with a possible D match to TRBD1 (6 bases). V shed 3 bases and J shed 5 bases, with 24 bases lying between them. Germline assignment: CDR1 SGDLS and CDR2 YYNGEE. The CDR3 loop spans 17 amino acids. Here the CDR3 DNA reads TGTGCCAGCAGCGCCTCTCCATTTGGGGGCTTGGGGGACGAGCAGTACTTC. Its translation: CASSASPFGGLGDEQYF.

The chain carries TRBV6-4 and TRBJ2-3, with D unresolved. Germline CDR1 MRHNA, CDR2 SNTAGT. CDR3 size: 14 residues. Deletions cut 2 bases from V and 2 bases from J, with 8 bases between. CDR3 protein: CASSDGGFTDTQYF. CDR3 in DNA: TGTGCCAGCAGTGACGGTGGTTTCACAGATACGCAGTATTTT.

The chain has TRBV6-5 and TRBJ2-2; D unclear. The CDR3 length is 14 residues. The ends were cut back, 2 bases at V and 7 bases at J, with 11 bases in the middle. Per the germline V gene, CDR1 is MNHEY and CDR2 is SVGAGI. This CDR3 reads CASSYNLDGGELFF. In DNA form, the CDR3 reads TGTGCCAGCAGTTACAATCTGGACGGCGGGGAGCTGTTTTTT.

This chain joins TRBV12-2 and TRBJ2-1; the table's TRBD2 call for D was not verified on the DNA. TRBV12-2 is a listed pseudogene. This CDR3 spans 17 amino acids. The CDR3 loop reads CASRSRGERSSYNEQFF. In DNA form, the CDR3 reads TGTGCAAGTCGCTCTCGGGGGGAGCGGAGCTCCTACAATGAGCAGTTCTTC.

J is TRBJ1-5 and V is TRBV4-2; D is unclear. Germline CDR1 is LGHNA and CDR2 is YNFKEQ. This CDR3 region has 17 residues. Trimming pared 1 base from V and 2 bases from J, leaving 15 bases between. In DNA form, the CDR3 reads TGTGCCAGCAGCCAAGTTCGTCTCACCTTGGGCAATCAGCCCCAGCATTTT. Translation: CASSQVRLTLGNQPQHF.

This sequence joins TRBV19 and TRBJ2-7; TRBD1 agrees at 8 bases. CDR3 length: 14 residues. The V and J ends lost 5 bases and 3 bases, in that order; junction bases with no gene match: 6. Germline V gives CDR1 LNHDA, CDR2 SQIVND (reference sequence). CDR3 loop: CASSLRDRLYEQYF. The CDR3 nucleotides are TGTGCCAGTAGTCTCCGGGACAGGCTCTACGAGCAGTACTTC.

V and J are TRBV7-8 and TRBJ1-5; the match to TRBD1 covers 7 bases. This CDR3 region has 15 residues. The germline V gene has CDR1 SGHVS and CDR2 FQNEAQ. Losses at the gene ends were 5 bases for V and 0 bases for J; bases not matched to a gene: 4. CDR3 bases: TGTGCCAGCAGCATGGAGGGGGCTAGCAATCAGCCCCAGCATTTT. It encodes CASSMEGASNQPQHF.

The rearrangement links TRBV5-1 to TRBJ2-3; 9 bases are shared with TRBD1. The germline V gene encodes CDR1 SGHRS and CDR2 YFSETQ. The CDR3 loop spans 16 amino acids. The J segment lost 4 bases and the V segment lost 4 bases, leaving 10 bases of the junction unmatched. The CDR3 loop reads CASSLPGQGGPDTQYF. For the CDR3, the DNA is TGCGCCAGCAGCCTCCCGGGACAGGGCGGCCCAGATACGCAGTATTTT.